This entry lists 18 T cell receptor beta chains sequenced from one sample in a study of T cells in women clearing cervical HPV infection. Clones were sequenced by immunoSEQ multiplex PCR, and TCRdb holds only the in-frame ones, with some missing. This sample's table has some 31,000 clones. Sequencing was carried out using blood buffy coat. The source is a woman between 18 and 75 years old with a cervical HPV16 infection that either progressed to CIN3+ or cleared (not recorded which).

Comments on this clone: The read ends 3 residues shy of where the CDR3 ends; the end is completed using the germline J gene. This rearrangement joins TRBV6-2 or TRBV6-3 to TRBJ1-2; D is unclear. Germline CDR1 MNHEY, CDR2 SVGEGT. This CDR3 contains 12 residues. The DNA read from the CDR3 is TGTGCCAGCGGGCCGGTGGTACATGAC. It translates to CASGPVVHD. The whole CDR3 reads CASGPVVHDYTF.

With respect to this clone: The DNA ends 3 residues before the CDR3 does, and the rest of the CDR3 is filled in from the germline J gene. The chain uses TRBV19 and TRBJ1-2; a possible D gene is TRBD1 (5 bases). The CDR3 sequence is 12 residues long. Germline CDR1 is LNHDA and CDR2 is SQIVND (reference sequence). CDR3 sequence: CATQGSSYDYTF. The CDR3 DNA, read in part, is TGTGCCACCCAGGGCAGCTCCTACGAC.

A note on this clone: The read stops 3 residues short of the end of the CDR3; the missing end is completed from the germline J gene. V is TRBV19 and J is TRBJ2-2; D is unresolved. Germline CDR1 LNHDA, CDR2 SQIVND (reference sequence). The CDR3 spans 16 residues. CDR3 DNA (partial): TGTGCCAGTAGTACTCTCCCGGTCAGGCCTAATGAAAAG. Translating gives CASSTLPVRPNEK. The CDR3 reads in full as CASSTLPVRPNEKLFF.

Note on this clone: The observed sequence ends 3 residues before the CDR3 terminus, with the missing tail filled in from the germline J gene. V gene TRBV19 combines with J gene TRBJ1-2, with D tentatively TRBD1 (5 bases). The germline gives CDR1 LNHDA, CDR2 SQIVND (reference sequence). The CDR3 is 15 residues long. CDR3 protein: CASSILASGAYDYTF. CDR3 bases read: TGTGCCAGTAGTATATTGGCTAGCGGGGCCTACGAC.

For this clone: The read terminates 3 residues before the CDR3 end, so the remaining end is supplied by the germline J gene. The genes are TRBV5-1 and TRBJ2-3; 11 bases agree with TRBD1. Trimming cost V 4 bases and J 3 bases; bases outside gene matches: 4. The germline V gene encodes CDR1 SGHRS and CDR2 YFSETQ. The CDR3 contains 15 residues. The sequenced part of the CDR3 DNA is TGCGCCAGCAGCCGCGGGACAGGGGGAACAGATACG. Amino acids: CASSRGTGGTDT. The whole CDR3 protein reads CASSRGTGGTDTQYF.

With regard to this clone: The CDR3 end lies 3 residues beyond the end of the read and is filled in from the germline J gene. This rearrangement joins TRBV20-1 to TRBJ2-7; tentatively, D is TRBD1 (6 bases). This CDR3 has 14 residues. Germline CDR1 is DFQATT and CDR2 is SNEGSKA (reference sequence). Trimming shortened V by 2 bases and J by 3 bases, and 14 bases separated the two germline ends. CDR3 DNA (partial): TGCAGTGCTAGATCGTCAGGGACACACTACGAG. Its translation: CSARSSGTHYE. The entire CDR3 protein is CSARSSGTHYEQYF.

As to this clone: The read finishes 3 residues shy of the CDR3 end, and the germline J gene is used to complete it. The J gene is TRBJ1-2, the V gene TRBV6-1, with D possibly being TRBD1 (6 bases). CDR1 is MNHNS, CDR2 SASEGT, per germline. The CDR3 spans 16 residues. Deletions cut 3 bases from V and 5 bases from J, with 19 bases between. Partial CDR3 DNA: TGTGCCAGCAGTGAGGGCCTTTATATTACAGGGTATGGC. It codes for CASSEGLYITGYG. The full CDR3 is CASSEGLYITGYGYTF.

Regarding this clone: The missing CDR3 end, 3 residues past where the read stops, is filled in from the germline J gene. This chain links TRBV7-9 with TRBJ2-5; D gene unclear. The CDR3 extends over 14 amino acids. The V and J ends lost 5 bases and 5 bases respectively, with 15 bases between them. Per germline, CDR1 SEHNR and CDR2 FQNEAQ (reference sequence). The DNA read from the CDR3 is TGTGCCAGCAGCCACTCAACAGTCCCGGAGACC. It encodes CASSHSTVPET. The entire CDR3 reads CASSHSTVPETQYF. The variable domain in full, with the rest retrieved from reference TRBV7-9 and TRBJ2-5, is DTGVSQNPRHKITKRGQNVTFRCDPISEHNRLYWYRQTLGQGPEFLTYFQNEAQLEKSRLLSDRFSAERPKGSFSTLEIQRTEQGDSAMYLCASSHSTVPETQYFGPGTRLLVL.

With regard to this clone: The read is 3 residues too short to cover the CDR3 end, so that end is filled in from the germline J gene. The chain links TRBV10-3 to TRBJ1-2; D not certain. This CDR3 comprises 12 residues. Germline lookup yields CDR1 ENHRY and CDR2 SYGVKD. V lost 8 bases to trimming and J lost 4 bases, with 11 bases between them. CDR3 region: CAIWAEGYGYTF. The sequenced part of the CDR3 DNA is TGTGCCATCTGGGCCGAGGGCTATGGC.

About this clone: The sequence runs out 3 residues before the end of the CDR3; the remainder is reconstructed from the germline J gene. The chain has TRBV14 and TRBJ2-2, with 9 positions matching TRBD1. V trimming: 5 bases; J trimming: 5 bases; junction bases outside the gene matches: 6. This CDR3 comprises 15 residues. Germline loops: CDR1 SGHDN, CDR2 FVKESK. The CDR3 here is CASSDRDRDTGELFF. CDR3 DNA, as far as it was read: TGTGCCAGCAGCGACCGGGACAGGGATACCGGGGAG.

To note about this clone: The CDR3 end falls 3 residues outside the read, so it is completed with the germline J gene. The chain carries TRBV12-3 or TRBV12-4 and TRBJ1-6, with unresolved D. Trimming stripped 3 bases from V and 4 bases from J, with 13 bases between. The CDR3 runs 16 residues. CDR3 bases read: TGTGCCAGCAGTTTTGATTCCGGCGGTTATAATTCACCC. Its protein product is CASSFDSGGYNSP. From start to end, the CDR3 is CASSFDSGGYNSPLHF.

Worth noting for this clone: Coverage ceases 3 residues before the CDR3 finishes, and the germline J gene fills in the end. The chain couples TRBV4-2 to TRBJ2-3; a possible D gene is TRBD2 (7 bases). The CDR3 spans 19 residues. The V end was cut by 1 base, the J end by 0 bases, with 20 bases between. In germline, CDR1 is LGHNA, CDR2 YNFKEQ. The CDR3 reads CASSQGGVGGALSTDTQYF. Incomplete CDR3 DNA: TGTGCCAGCAGCCAAGGAGGAGTAGGGGGGGCTTTAAGCACAGATACG.

With respect to this clone: The read terminates 3 residues ahead of where the CDR3 ends, so the germline J gene completes it. The chain links TRBV5-6 to TRBJ2-5, with D possibly matching TRBD1 (5 bases). The germline gives CDR1 SGHDT, CDR2 YYEEEE. This CDR3 is built from 14 residues. Trimming stripped 4 bases from V and 3 bases from J, with 13 bases between. The DNA read from the CDR3 is TGTGCCAGCAGCGCCACAGGTTCCAAAGAGACC. It codes for CASSATGSKET. The full-length CDR3 reads as CASSATGSKETQYF.

Concerning this clone: The missing CDR3 end, 3 residues past where the read stops, is filled in from the germline J gene. The chain combines TRBV5-1 with TRBJ2-2; 11 nucleotides agree with TRBD1. CDR1 is SGHRS and CDR2 is YFSETQ in the germline V gene. The CDR3 covers 15 residues. The chain's CDR3 is CASTNGQGANEKLFF. CDR3 bases read: TGCGCCAGCACCAATGGACAGGGGGCTAATGAAAAG.

With respect to this clone: The read ends 3 residues before the CDR3 terminus; that terminus is restored from the germline J gene. The chain combines TRBV30 with TRBJ1-4; D call uncertain. The V end was cut by 2 bases, the J end by 5 bases, with 9 bases between. The CDR3 is 13 amino acids. Germline V gene sequence: CDR1 GTSNPN, CDR2 SVGIG (reference sequence). CDR3 DNA (partial): TGTGCCTGGAGTCGTACTGTCAATGAAAAA. Protein sequence: CAWSRTVNEK. The full CDR3 is CAWSRTVNEKLFF.

A remark on this clone: The read stops 3 residues short of the end of the CDR3; the missing end is completed from the germline J gene. V and J are TRBV19 and TRBJ1-1; no definite D call. Per germline, CDR1 LNHDA and CDR2 SQIVND (reference sequence). The length of the CDR3 is 12 residues. Trimming cost V 6 bases and J 4 bases, with 9 bases left between them. CDR3 protein: CASSESGTEAFF. The covered CDR3 bases are TGTGCCAGTAGCGAAAGCGGCACTGAA.

To note about this clone: The read is 3 residues too short to cover the CDR3 end, so that end is filled in from the germline J gene. This chain joins TRBV5-1 and TRBJ2-5; possibly TRBD2 for D (6 bases). The CDR3 consists of 16 residues. The germline V gene encodes CDR1 SGHRS and CDR2 YFSETQ. With 0 bases removed from V and 2 bases from J, the gap between germline ends came to 14 bases. The CDR3: CASSLGGIRLQETQYF. CDR3 bases read: TGCGCCAGCAGCTTGGGCGGGATCCGACTTCAAGAGACC.

Comment on this clone: The missing CDR3 end, 3 residues past where the read stops, is filled in from the germline J gene. V usage is TRBV7-8 and J usage is TRBJ2-2, with D maybe TRBD2 (5 bases). This CDR3 is built from 17 residues. Trimming cost V 7 bases and J 2 bases, with 20 bases left between them. Germline V CDR1 and CDR2: SGHVS, FQNEAQ. The CDR3 spells CASTKPRTLSNTGELFF. Incomplete CDR3 DNA: TGTGCCAGCACCAAACCTAGGACTCTCTCTAACACCGGGGAG.